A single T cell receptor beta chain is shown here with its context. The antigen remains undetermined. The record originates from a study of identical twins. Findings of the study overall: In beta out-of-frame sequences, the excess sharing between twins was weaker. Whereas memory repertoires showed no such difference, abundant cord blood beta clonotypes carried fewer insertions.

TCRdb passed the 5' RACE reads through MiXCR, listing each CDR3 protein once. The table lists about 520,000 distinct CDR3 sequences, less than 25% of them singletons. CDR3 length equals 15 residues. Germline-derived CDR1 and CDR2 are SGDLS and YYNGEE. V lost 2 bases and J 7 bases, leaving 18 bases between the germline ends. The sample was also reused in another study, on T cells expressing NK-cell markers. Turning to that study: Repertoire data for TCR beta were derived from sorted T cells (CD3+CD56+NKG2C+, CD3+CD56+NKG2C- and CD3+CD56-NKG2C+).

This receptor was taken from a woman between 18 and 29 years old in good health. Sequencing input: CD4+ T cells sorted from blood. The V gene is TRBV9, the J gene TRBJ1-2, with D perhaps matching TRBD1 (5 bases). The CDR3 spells CASSVTGGGIGGYTF. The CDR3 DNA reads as TGTGCCAGCAGCGTGACCGGTGGGGGAATTGGTGGCTACACCTTC.